One sample yielded the 4 T cell receptor beta chains listed below, sequenced in a study of low-dose radiotherapy and immunotherapy resistance in tumors. Covering alpha and beta chains, TRAV- and TRBV-specific primers were used for the first-strand cDNA. Over roughly 19 PCR cycles, TCRs were amplified from a constant-region primer and V-primer adapter. TCRdb reprocessed the reads via MiXCR and lists one record per CDR3 protein. The data contain around 80,000 distinct CDR3 sequences, over 15% of them singletons. Time point given: before trial treatment. This sample comprised PBMCs, obtained before treatment. These receptor sequences come from a male donor with prostate cancer.

This clonotype was recorded many times. The chain links TRBV11-2 to TRBJ2-3, with D maybe TRBD1 (7 bases). The CDR3 totals 14 residues. Germline lookup yields CDR1 SGHAT and CDR2 FQNNGV. The V end was cut by 6 bases, the J end by 5 bases, with 15 bases between. The CDR3 DNA sequence: TGTGCCAGCAGTAAAAGACAGGGAGGAGATACGCAGTATTTT. It codes for CASSKRQGGDTQYF. Drawing the rest from reference TRBV11-2 and TRBJ2-3, the complete variable domain is EAGVAQSPRYKIIEKRQSVAFWCNPISGHATLYWYQQILGQGPKLLIQFQNNGVVDDSQLPKDRFSAERLKGVDSTLKIQPAKLEDSAVYLCASSKRQGGDTQYFGPGTRLTVL.

Comment on this clonotype: A far larger clone is one base from this, pointing to a likely read error. DNA of the CDR3: TGCGCCAGCAGCTTGGATCCTAGCGGGAGGGCCCTCGTTTACGAGCAGTTCTTC. Its translation is CASSLDPSGRALVYEQFF. The chain employs TRBV5-1 and TRBJ2-1; 12 nucleotides line up with TRBD2. The V gene's germline CDR1 is SGHRS and CDR2 YFSETQ. The ends lost 0 bases at V and 10 bases at J; junction bases unmatched: 14. CDR3 length: 18 residues. Together with reference TRBV5-1 and TRBJ2-1, the CDR3 gives the full variable domain: KAGVTQTPRYLIKTRGQQVTLSCSPISGHRSVSWYQQTPGQGLQFLFEYFSETQRNKGNFPGRFSGRQFSNSRSEMNVSTLELGDSALYLCASSLDPSGRALVYEQFFGPGTRLTVL.

Ten or more counts support this clonotype. This chain links TRBV19 with TRBJ1-3; no clear D. V was cut by 6 bases and J by 0 bases, with 6 bases left in between. This CDR3 has 13 amino acids. Germline V gives CDR1 LNHDA, CDR2 SQIVND (reference sequence). The CDR3: CASRPNSGNTIYF. CDR3 bases: TGTGCCAGTAGGCCAAACTCTGGAAACACCATATATTTT. Together with reference TRBV19 and TRBJ1-3, the CDR3 gives the full variable domain: DGGITQSPKYLFRKEGQNVTLSCEQNLNHDAMYWYRQDPGQGLRLIYYSQIVNDFQKGDIAEGYSVSREKKESFPLTVTSAQKNPTAFYLCASRPNSGNTIYFGEGSWLTVV.

This clonotype was counted between two and nine times. V gene TRBV10-3 combines with J gene TRBJ1-6; D is uncertain. The CDR3 contains 14 residues. Germline V lookup: CDR1 ENHRY, CDR2 SYGVKD. V lost 3 bases and J lost 8, with 11 bases in between. CDR3 amino acids: CAISDSTDDSPLHF. The CDR3 nucleotides are TGTGCCATCAGTGACAGTACAGACGATTCACCCCTCCACTTT.